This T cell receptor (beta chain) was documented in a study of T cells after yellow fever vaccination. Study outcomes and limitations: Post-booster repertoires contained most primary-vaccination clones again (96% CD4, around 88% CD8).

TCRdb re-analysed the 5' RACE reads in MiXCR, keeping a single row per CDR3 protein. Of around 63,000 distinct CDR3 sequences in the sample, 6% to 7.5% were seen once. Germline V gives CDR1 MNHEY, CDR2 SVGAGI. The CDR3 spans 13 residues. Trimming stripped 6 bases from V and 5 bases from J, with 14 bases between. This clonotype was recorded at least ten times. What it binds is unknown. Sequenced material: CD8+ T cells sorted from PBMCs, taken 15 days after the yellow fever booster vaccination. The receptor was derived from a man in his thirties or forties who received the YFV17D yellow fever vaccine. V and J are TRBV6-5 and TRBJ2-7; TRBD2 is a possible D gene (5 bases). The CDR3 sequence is CASSPGFGDEQYF. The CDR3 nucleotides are TGTGCCAGCAGCCCGGGCTTCGGGGACGAGCAGTACTTC.